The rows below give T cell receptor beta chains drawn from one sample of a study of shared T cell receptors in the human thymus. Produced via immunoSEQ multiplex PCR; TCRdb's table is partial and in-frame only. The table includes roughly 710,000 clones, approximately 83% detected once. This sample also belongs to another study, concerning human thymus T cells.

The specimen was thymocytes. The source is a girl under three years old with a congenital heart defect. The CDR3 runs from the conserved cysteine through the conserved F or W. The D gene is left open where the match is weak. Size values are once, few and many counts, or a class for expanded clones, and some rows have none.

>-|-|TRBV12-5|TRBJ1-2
CASGLDRRRYGYTF
TGTGCTAGTGGTCTTGACAGGCGGAGGTATGGCTACACCTTC
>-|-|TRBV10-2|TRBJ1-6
CASSEGGDGNSPLHF
TGCGCCAGCAGTGAAGGGGGGGATGGGAATTCACCCCTCCACTTT
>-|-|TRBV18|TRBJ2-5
CASDNPGVLKTQYF
TGTGCCAGTGACAATCCGGGGGTCCTAAAGACCCAGTACTTC
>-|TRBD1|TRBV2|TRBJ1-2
CATEQGVSYGYTF
TGTGCCACCGAACAGGGGGTGAGCTATGGCTACACCTTC
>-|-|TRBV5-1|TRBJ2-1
CASSQTGRGQFF
TGCGCCAGCAGCCAAACCGGTCGTGGGCAGTTCTTC
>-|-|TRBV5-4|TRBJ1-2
CASSHGQTNWGGYTF
TGTGCCAGCAGCCACGGACAGACGAACTGGGGAGGCTACACCTTC
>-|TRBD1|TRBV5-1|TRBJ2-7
CASSGAGQGHEQYF
TGCGCCAGCAGCGGGGCGGGACAGGGCCACGAGCAGTACTTC
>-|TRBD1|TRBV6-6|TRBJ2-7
CASRKGTGGSYEQYF
TGTGCCAGCAGAAAAGGGACAGGGGGCTCCTACGAGCAGTACTTC
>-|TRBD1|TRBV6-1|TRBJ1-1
CASSDSGGRGTEAFF
TGTGCCAGCAGTGACTCAGGGGGCAGAGGTACTGAAGCTTTCTTT
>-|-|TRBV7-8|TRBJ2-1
CASSPAKRHYNEQFF
TGTGCCAGCAGCCCCGCCAAGCGCCACTACAATGAGCAGTTCTTC
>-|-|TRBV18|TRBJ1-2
CASSPRIGRIYGYTF
TGTGCCAGCTCACCACGTATAGGGAGGATCTATGGCTACACCTTC
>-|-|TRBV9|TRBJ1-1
CASSPVTGMNTEAFF
TGTGCCAGCAGCCCCGTCACAGGAATGAACACTGAAGCTTTCTTT
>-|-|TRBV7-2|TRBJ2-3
CASSLATGTSTDTQYF
TGTGCCAGCAGCTTAGCGACAGGGACTTCCACAGATACGCAGTATTTT
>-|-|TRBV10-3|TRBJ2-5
CAINPTNDTQETQYF
TGTGCCATCAATCCTACCAATGACACCCAAGAGACCCAGTACTTC
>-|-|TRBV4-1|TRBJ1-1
CASSPLPGNTEAFF
TGCGCCAGCAGCCCCCTACCCGGGAACACTGAAGCTTTCTTT
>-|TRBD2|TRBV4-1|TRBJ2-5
CASSQGRAGGRETQYF
TGCGCCAGCAGCCAAGGTCGAGCGGGGGGAAGAGAGACCCAGTACTTC
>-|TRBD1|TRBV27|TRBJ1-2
CASSLQGVDGYTF
TGTGCCAGCAGTCTCCAGGGGGTCGATGGCTACACCTTC
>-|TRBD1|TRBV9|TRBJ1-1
CASSSRTGTIPEAFF
TGTGCCAGCAGCTCCCGGACAGGGACTATACCTGAAGCTTTCTTT
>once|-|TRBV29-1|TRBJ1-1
CSVECRNTEAFF
TGCAGCGTTGAATGTCGGAACACTGAAGCTTTCTTT
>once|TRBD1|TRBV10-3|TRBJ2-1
CAISEPYSGQGAYEQFF
TGTGCCATCAGTGAGCCATATTCGGGACAGGGGGCATATGAGCAGTTCTTC
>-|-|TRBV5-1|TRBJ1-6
CASSLAGALNSPLHF
TGCGCCAGCAGCTTGGCAGGGGCGCTTAATTCACCCCTCCACTTT
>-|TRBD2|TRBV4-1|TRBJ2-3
CASSQRRGVKPDTQYF
TGCGCCAGCAGCCAGAGGCGGGGGGTAAAGCCAGATACGCAGTATTTT
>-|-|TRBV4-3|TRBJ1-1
CASSQGRQGAWWTEAFF
TGCGCCAGCAGCCAAGGACGTCAAGGGGCCTGGTGGACTGAAGCTTTCTTT
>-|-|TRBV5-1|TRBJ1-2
CASSFDRGDRANYGYTF
TGCGCCAGCAGCTTCGACCGGGGTGATCGAGCTAACTATGGCTACACCTTC